Listed below are T cell receptor beta chains from one sample, sequenced in a study of T-cell memory formation after mild COVID-19. TCRdb analysed the 5' RACE reads with MiXCR anew, one entry per CDR3 protein. The sample holds 200,000 to 250,000 distinct CDR3 sequences, over 9% seen once. Sequenced sample: PBMCs or a T cell subset sorted from them (not recorded which). The receptors derive from a man aged 18 to 30 who had mild COVID-19 (a few samples of this study predate the infection). Cell type and time point are not known. The CDR3 runs from the conserved cysteine through the conserved F or W. A D gene is named only where the DNA matches it firmly. Clone size is not always given. Where it is, it says once, few, many or a class for expanded clones.

clone_size | j_call | v_call | d_call | cdr3_aa | cdr3_nt
. | TRBJ1-1 | TRBV7-9 | . | CASSSVGDTEAFF | TGTGCCAGCAGCTCGGTCGGGGACACTGAAGCTTTCTTT
few | TRBJ2-5 | TRBV7-6 | . | CASSFRGIQETQYF | TGTGCCAGCAGCTTCAGGGGAATCCAAGAGACCCAGTACTTC
many | TRBJ2-7 | TRBV5-1 | . | CASSTGQYEQYF | TGCGCCAGCAGCACCGGACAGTACGAGCAGTACTTC
few | TRBJ1-2 | TRBV6-5 | TRBD1 | CASSGWTGEEGYTF | TGTGCCAGCAGTGGCTGGACAGGCGAGGAGGGCTACACCTTC
. | TRBJ2-1 | TRBV5-1 | TRBD2 | CASSPGLAAINEQFF | TGCGCCAGCAGCCCGGGACTAGCGGCGATCAATGAGCAGTTCTTC
few | TRBJ2-5 | TRBV7-9 | . | CASRKDVEETQYF | TGTGCCAGCAGGAAGGACGTAGAAGAGACCCAGTACTTC
. | TRBJ1-1 | TRBV5-1 | . | CASSSEENTEAFF | TGCGCCAGCAGCTCTGAAGAGAACACTGAAGCTTTCTTT
few | TRBJ2-2 | TRBV20-1 | . | CSARDGAAFNTGELFF | TGCAGTGCCCGAGATGGGGCAGCGTTTAACACCGGGGAGCTGTTTTTT
few | TRBJ1-4 | TRBV11-2 | TRBD1 | CASSLGQGGGEKLFF | TGTGCCAGCAGCTTAGGACAGGGTGGAGGTGAAAAACTGTTTTTT
few | TRBJ1-4 | TRBV5-8 | TRBD1 | CASSSGTGVNEKLFF | TGTGCCAGCAGCTCCGGGACAGGGGTTAATGAAAAACTGTTTTTT
. | TRBJ2-3 | TRBV5-4 | TRBD1 | CASSVDRGRTDTQYF | TGTGCCAGCAGCGTGGACAGGGGGCGCACAGATACGCAGTATTTT
. | TRBJ2-7 | TRBV11-2 | TRBD2 | CASKRLAGELSSYEQYF | TGTGCCAGCAAGCGACTAGCGGGGGAATTGAGCTCCTACGAGCAGTACTTC
few | TRBJ2-5 | TRBV29-1 | TRBD2 | CSVGMTSGAEGTQYF | TGCAGCGTCGGGATGACTAGCGGGGCCGAGGGGACCCAGTACTTC
many | TRBJ2-3 | TRBV5-1 | TRBD2 | CASRLAGGSDTQYF | TGCGCCAGCCGACTAGCGGGGGGAAGCGATACGCAGTATTTT
many | TRBJ2-3 | TRBV4-3 | . | CASSQSGTRGTDTQYF | TGCGCCAGCAGCCAATCCGGGACGAGGGGGACAGATACGCAGTATTTT
. | TRBJ2-5 | TRBV12-3/TRBV12-4 | TRBD1 | CASSLTGVTETQYF | TGTGCCAGCAGTTTAACAGGGGTGACAGAGACCCAGTACTTC
few | TRBJ2-2 | TRBV4-2 | . | CASSPREGVNTGELFF | TGTGCCAGCAGCCCACGCGAAGGAGTGAACACCGGGGAGCTGTTTTTT